The source of this T cell receptor (beta chain) is a study of identical twins. Study findings and constraints: Insertions ran lower in abundant cord blood beta clonotypes, though not in memory repertoires. Models, which agreed with sharing between unrelated individuals, nonetheless underestimated the out-of-frame TCR alpha sharing seen in monozygotic twins. When twins shared out-of-frame alpha sequences, those sequences had excess low generation probability.

This clonotype was observed a handful of times. The antigen remains unidentified. CDR1 SQVTM and CDR2 ANQGSEA come from the germline V gene. The CDR3 length is 15 residues. Between the trimmed V and J ends, which lost 7 bases and 3 bases, there was a span of 21 bases. Template switching added a universal primer site; cDNA carried unique molecular identifiers. One entry per CDR3 protein results from TCRdb running MiXCR on the 5' RACE reads. The sample includes roughly 250,000 distinct CDR3 sequences, around 15% of them seen just once. This clonotype was obtained from a woman younger than 35 in good health. Specimen: memory (CD45RO+) T cells sorted from blood. The chain has TRBV29-1 and TRBJ2-5, with D maybe TRBD1 (7 bases). CDR3 in DNA: TGCAGCGCCGAGGGGGCGCGGGGTCTTAAAGAGACCCAGTACTTC. Amino acid sequence: CSAEGARGLKETQYF. Filled out from reference TRBV29-1 and TRBJ2-5, the complete variable domain reads SAVISQKPSRDICQRGTSLTIQCQVDSQVTMMFWYRQQPGQSLTLIATANQGSEATYESGFVIDKFPISRPNLTFSTLTVSNMSPEDSSIYLCSAEGARGLKETQYFGPGTRLLVL.